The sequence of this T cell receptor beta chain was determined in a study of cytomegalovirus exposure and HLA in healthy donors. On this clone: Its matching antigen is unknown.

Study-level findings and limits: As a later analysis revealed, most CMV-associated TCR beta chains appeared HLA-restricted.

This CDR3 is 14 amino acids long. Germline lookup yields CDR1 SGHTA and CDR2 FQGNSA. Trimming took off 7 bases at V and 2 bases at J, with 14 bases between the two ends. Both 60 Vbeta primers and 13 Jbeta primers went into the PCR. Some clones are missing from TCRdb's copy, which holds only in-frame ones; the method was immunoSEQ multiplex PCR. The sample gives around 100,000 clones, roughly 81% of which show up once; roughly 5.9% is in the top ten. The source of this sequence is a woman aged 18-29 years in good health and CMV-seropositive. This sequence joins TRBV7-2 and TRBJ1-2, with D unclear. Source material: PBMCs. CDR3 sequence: CASTPSGSNYGYTF. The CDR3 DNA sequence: TGTGCCAGCACCCCCTCGGGGTCCAACTATGGCTACACCTTC. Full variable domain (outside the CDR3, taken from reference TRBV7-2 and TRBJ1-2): GAGVSQSPSNKVTEKGKDVELRCDPISGHTALYWYRQSLGQGLEFLIYFQGNSAPDKSGLPSDRFSAERTGGSVSTLTIQRTQQEDSAVYLCASTPSGSNYGYTFGSGTRLTVV.